This is a list of T cell receptor beta chains from one sample in a study of blood T cells in healthy people across ages. A single record per CDR3 protein comes from TCRdb applying MiXCR to the 5' RACE reads. The table has under 950,000 distinct CDR3 sequences, 22% seen once; the top ten hold under 25%. Sample: blood. Receptor source: a man aged 70 or older in good health. CDR3s include the opening cysteine and the closing phenylalanine or tryptophan. The D gene is left open where the match is weak. Clone size, where shown, is once, few, many, or a class for clones that have expanded.

V gene: TRBV12-3/TRBV12-4
D gene: .
J gene: TRBJ1-5
clone size: .
CDR3 protein: CASSNLQGNQPQHF

V gene: TRBV7-2
D gene: .
J gene: TRBJ2-3
clone size: .
CDR3 protein: CASSSQRIDTDTQYF

V gene: TRBV27
D gene: TRBD1
J gene: TRBJ1-6
clone size: few
CDR3 protein: CASSLNRDSSNSPLHF

V gene: TRBV29-1
D gene: TRBD1
J gene: TRBJ2-7
clone size: few
CDR3 protein: CSVQKGAGEQYF

V gene: TRBV10-2
D gene: TRBD1
J gene: TRBJ1-1
clone size: few
CDR3 protein: CASREPGTANTEAFF

V gene: TRBV30
D gene: .
J gene: TRBJ2-1
clone size: .
CDR3 protein: CAWGGPSGNEQFF

V gene: TRBV20-1
D gene: TRBD1
J gene: TRBJ2-4
clone size: few
CDR3 protein: CSASADRGDKNIQYF

V gene: TRBV6-2/TRBV6-3
D gene: TRBD2
J gene: .
clone size: few
CDR3 protein: CASNRLAGPTWDQFF

V gene: TRBV6-2/TRBV6-3
D gene: .
J gene: TRBJ2-3
clone size: few
CDR3 protein: CASRPTRLLSDTQYF

V gene: TRBV5-1
D gene: TRBD1
J gene: TRBJ2-7
clone size: few
CDR3 protein: CASSLEGQGFGYEQYF

V gene: TRBV3-1
D gene: .
J gene: TRBJ2-7
clone size: .
CDR3 protein: CASSQVRAFRQRAYEQYF

V gene: TRBV6-5
D gene: .
J gene: TRBJ1-1
clone size: few
CDR3 protein: CASSYSYRAEAFF

V gene: TRBV12-3/TRBV12-4
D gene: .
J gene: TRBJ1-1
clone size: .
CDR3 protein: CASSPPRQAEHTEAFF

V gene: TRBV4-3
D gene: .
J gene: TRBJ1-6
clone size: few
CDR3 protein: CASSQRGGNSPLHF

V gene: TRBV6-6
D gene: .
J gene: TRBJ1-4
clone size: few
CDR3 protein: CASSTIQNEKLFF

V gene: TRBV4-1
D gene: TRBD1
J gene: TRBJ1-2
clone size: few
CDR3 protein: CASSHPRDRGLFGYGYTF

V gene: TRBV6-1
D gene: .
J gene: TRBJ2-3
clone size: .
CDR3 protein: CASFFGGTLTDTQYF

V gene: TRBV5-1
D gene: TRBD1
J gene: TRBJ2-5
clone size: .
CDR3 protein: CASSRTGSRETQYF

V gene: TRBV7-9
D gene: TRBD2
J gene: TRBJ2-3
clone size: .
CDR3 protein: CASSLRTLAVTDTQYF

V gene: TRBV6-6
D gene: TRBD2
J gene: TRBJ2-3
clone size: .
CDR3 protein: CASSLSGTHTDTQYF

V gene: TRBV20-1
D gene: .
J gene: TRBJ1-4
clone size: .
CDR3 protein: CSAGGEKLFF

V gene: TRBV19
D gene: .
J gene: TRBJ2-3
clone size: .
CDR3 protein: CASSMGPPNTDTQYF

V gene: TRBV5-1
D gene: TRBD2
J gene: TRBJ2-1
clone size: .
CDR3 protein: CASSLALAGRDLYNEQFF

V gene: TRBV3-1
D gene: .
J gene: .
clone size: few
CDR3 protein: CASSQGTAVNEQFF

V gene: TRBV7-7
D gene: .
J gene: TRBJ2-1
clone size: few
CDR3 protein: CASSLAQAPDEQFF

V gene: TRBV29-1
D gene: .
J gene: TRBJ2-4
clone size: few
CDR3 protein: CSVEDPQQNIQYF

V gene: TRBV6-4
D gene: .
J gene: TRBJ1-6
clone size: .
CDR3 protein: CASSADRDSPLHF

V gene: TRBV11-2
D gene: .
J gene: TRBJ2-2
clone size: .
CDR3 protein: CASSIREDTGELFF

V gene: TRBV5-5
D gene: TRBD1
J gene: .
clone size: .
CDR3 protein: CASSGAGTGSYEQFF

V gene: TRBV18
D gene: .
J gene: TRBJ2-7
clone size: few
CDR3 protein: CASQWQANREQYF

V gene: TRBV7-2
D gene: .
J gene: TRBJ2-5
clone size: .
CDR3 protein: CASSFRTEYQETQYF

V gene: TRBV5-1
D gene: .
J gene: TRBJ1-4
clone size: .
CDR3 protein: CASSPNELGPTNEKLFF

V gene: TRBV16
D gene: .
J gene: TRBJ2-3
clone size: .
CDR3 protein: CASSQFAQPLGPADTQYF

V gene: TRBV2
D gene: .
J gene: TRBJ1-2
clone size: .
CDR3 protein: CANPKDPKYGYTF

V gene: TRBV18
D gene: .
J gene: TRBJ1-1
clone size: few
CDR3 protein: CASSPYRGSEAFF

V gene: TRBV5-1
D gene: TRBD1
J gene: TRBJ1-6
clone size: .
CDR3 protein: CASSLGNSGQLNSPLHF

V gene: TRBV7-6
D gene: .
J gene: TRBJ2-5
clone size: .
CDR3 protein: CASSLVNWETQYF

V gene: TRBV7-8
D gene: TRBD1
J gene: TRBJ2-7
clone size: few
CDR3 protein: CASSLRGQREQYF

V gene: TRBV20-1
D gene: .
J gene: TRBJ2-7
clone size: .
CDR3 protein: CSARDFPTNPQQGSDYEQYF

V gene: TRBV18
D gene: .
J gene: TRBJ2-2
clone size: .
CDR3 protein: CASSPLDGYTGELFF

V gene: TRBV4-1
D gene: TRBD2
J gene: TRBJ2-1
clone size: many
CDR3 protein: CASSATGSTGTSIYEQFF

V gene: TRBV6-5
D gene: .
J gene: TRBJ1-3
clone size: few
CDR3 protein: CASSYSHGSGNTIYF

V gene: TRBV5-4
D gene: .
J gene: TRBJ2-6
clone size: .
CDR3 protein: CASSRGPAGSGANVLTF

V gene: TRBV30
D gene: .
J gene: TRBJ1-6
clone size: few
CDR3 protein: CAWRTRRNSPLHF

V gene: TRBV18
D gene: TRBD1
J gene: .
clone size: .
CDR3 protein: CASSRILGTGSYEQYF

V gene: TRBV7-9
D gene: .
J gene: TRBJ1-4
clone size: .
CDR3 protein: CASRPNAGGEKLFF

V gene: TRBV7-8
D gene: TRBD2
J gene: TRBJ2-2
clone size: few
CDR3 protein: CASSLPGRGGTGELFF

V gene: TRBV3-1
D gene: .
J gene: TRBJ2-5
clone size: .
CDR3 protein: CASSHLRERQETQYF

V gene: TRBV10-1
D gene: .
J gene: TRBJ1-1
clone size: few
CDR3 protein: CASSESWTPAFF

V gene: TRBV12-3/TRBV12-4
D gene: .
J gene: TRBJ2-4
clone size: .
CDR3 protein: CASSEDRALWAKNIQYF

V gene: TRBV4-3
D gene: .
J gene: TRBJ2-1
clone size: .
CDR3 protein: CASSQEAPNEQFF

V gene: TRBV29-1
D gene: .
J gene: TRBJ1-2
clone size: few
CDR3 protein: CSGGAQGKTNYGYTF